The clone carrying this T cell receptor (beta chain) appeared many times. Its antigen remains unknown. The germline V and J ends were trimmed by 6 bases and 1 base, with 4 bases remaining between them. The CDR3 runs to 11 residues. From germline, CDR1 is SGHTA and CDR2 FQGNSA. Amplicons of TCR beta CDR3 were generated from genomic DNA by two-round multiplex PCR. Primers (each specific to one TRBV or TRBJ gene) were used in first-round PCR. TCRdb reanalysed the multiplex PCR reads using MiXCR and keeps one entry per CDR3 protein. The sample records about 34,000 distinct CDR3 sequences, 25% to 40% being singletons. The data originate from a study of prognosis after radiotherapy for stage I lung cancer. Study-wide context: Stage I non-small cell lung cancer patients were enrolled in Nanjing, China. This enrollment took place between early 2018 and early 2019. It was SBRT that served as radiotherapy, in 3 to 5 fractions with a biologically effective dose of at least 100 Gy. Under 15 cases involved newly diagnosed primary stage I lung tumors, and 4 to 6 involved oligometastatic NSCLC subsequent to surgical resection of the primary tumor. Notes on the study in general: Patients with metastases reportedly showed TRBV and TRBJ gene usage that differed from patients without metastases.

The V gene is TRBV7-2, the J gene TRBJ2-7; D is ambiguous. The source of this sequence is a donor at least 50 years old with non-small cell lung cancer. The sample in question was PBMCs, obtained before or after stereotactic body radiation therapy (not recorded which). The CDR3 bases are TGTGCCAGCAGTCGTTCCTACGAGCAGTACTTC. Translating it yields CASSRSYEQYF.